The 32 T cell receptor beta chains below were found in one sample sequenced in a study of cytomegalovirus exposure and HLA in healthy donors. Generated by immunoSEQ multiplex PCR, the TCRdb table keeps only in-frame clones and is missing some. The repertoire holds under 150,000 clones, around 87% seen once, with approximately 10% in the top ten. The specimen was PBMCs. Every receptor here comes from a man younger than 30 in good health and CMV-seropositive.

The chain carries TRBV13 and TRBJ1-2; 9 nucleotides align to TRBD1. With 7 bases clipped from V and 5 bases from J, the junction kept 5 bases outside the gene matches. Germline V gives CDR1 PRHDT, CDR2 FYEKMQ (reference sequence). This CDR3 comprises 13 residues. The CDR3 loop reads CASTKDRGYGYTF. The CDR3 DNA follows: TGTGCCAGCACAAAGGACAGGGGATATGGCTACACCTTC.

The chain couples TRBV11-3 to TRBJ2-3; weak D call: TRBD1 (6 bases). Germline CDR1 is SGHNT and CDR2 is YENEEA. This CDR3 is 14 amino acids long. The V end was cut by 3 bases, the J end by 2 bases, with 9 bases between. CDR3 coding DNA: TGTGCCAGCAGCTTGGACAGAATCACAGATACGCAGTATTTT. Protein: CASSLDRITDTQYF.

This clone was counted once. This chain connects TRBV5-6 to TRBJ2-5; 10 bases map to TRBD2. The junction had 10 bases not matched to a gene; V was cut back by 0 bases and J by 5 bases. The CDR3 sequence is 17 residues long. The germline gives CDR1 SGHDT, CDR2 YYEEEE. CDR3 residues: CASSLAGEASGGETQYF. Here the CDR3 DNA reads TGTGCCAGCAGCTTGGCCGGGGAGGCTAGCGGGGGTGAGACCCAGTACTTC. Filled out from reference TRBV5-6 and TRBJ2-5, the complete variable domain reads DAGVTQSPTHLIKTRGQQVTLRCSPKSGHDTVSWYQQALGQGPQFIFQYYEEEERQRGNFPDRFSGHQFPNYSSELNVNALLLGDSALYLCASSLAGEASGGETQYFGPGTRLLVL.

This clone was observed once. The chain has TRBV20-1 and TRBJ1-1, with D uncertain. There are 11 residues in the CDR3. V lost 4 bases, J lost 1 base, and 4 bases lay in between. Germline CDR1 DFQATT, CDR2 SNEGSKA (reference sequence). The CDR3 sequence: CSATGNTEAFF. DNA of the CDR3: TGCAGTGCTACAGGGAACACTGAAGCTTTCTTT.

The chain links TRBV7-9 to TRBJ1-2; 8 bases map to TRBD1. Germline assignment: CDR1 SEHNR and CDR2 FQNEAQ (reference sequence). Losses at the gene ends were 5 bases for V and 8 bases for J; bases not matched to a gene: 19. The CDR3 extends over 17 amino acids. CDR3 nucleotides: TGTGCCAGCAGCCAAGGACAGGGAGGACTGGCTATTGGGGGCTACACCTTC. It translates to CASSQGQGGLAIGGYTF.

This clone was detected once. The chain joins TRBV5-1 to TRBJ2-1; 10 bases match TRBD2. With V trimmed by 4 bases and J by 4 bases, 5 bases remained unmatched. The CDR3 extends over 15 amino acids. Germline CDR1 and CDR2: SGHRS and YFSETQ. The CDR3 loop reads CASSPTSGAYNEQFF. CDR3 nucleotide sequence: TGCGCCAGCAGCCCCACTAGCGGGGCTTACAATGAGCAGTTCTTC.

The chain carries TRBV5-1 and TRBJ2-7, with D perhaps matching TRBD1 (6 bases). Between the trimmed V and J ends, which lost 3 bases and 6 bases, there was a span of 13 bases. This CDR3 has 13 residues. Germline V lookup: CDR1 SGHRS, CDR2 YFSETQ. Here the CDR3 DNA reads TGCGCCAGCAGCTGGACAGCGCAGGGCGAGCAGTACTTC. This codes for CASSWTAQGEQYF.

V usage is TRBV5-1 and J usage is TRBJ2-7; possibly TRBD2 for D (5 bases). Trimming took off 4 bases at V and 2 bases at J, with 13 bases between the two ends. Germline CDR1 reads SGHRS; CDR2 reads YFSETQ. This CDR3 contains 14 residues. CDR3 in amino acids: CASSMRETTYEQYF. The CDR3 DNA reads TGCGCCAGCAGCATGAGGGAAACGACCTACGAGCAGTACTTC. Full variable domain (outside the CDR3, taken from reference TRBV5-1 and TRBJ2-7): KAGVTQTPRYLIKTRGQQVTLSCSPISGHRSVSWYQQTPGQGLQFLFEYFSETQRNKGNFPGRFSGRQFSNSRSEMNVSTLELGDSALYLCASSMRETTYEQYFGPGTRLTVT.

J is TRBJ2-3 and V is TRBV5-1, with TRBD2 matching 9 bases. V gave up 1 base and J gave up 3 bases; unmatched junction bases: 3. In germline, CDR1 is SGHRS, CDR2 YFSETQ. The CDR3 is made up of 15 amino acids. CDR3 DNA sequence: TGCGCCAGCAGCTTGATAGCGGGAGAGACAGATACGCAGTATTTT. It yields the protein CASSLIAGETDTQYF.

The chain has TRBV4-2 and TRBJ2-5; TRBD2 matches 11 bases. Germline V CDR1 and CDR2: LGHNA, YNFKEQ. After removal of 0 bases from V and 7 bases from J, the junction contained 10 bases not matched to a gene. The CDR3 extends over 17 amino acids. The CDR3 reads CASSQDPVTSGVGTQYF. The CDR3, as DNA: TGTGCCAGCAGCCAAGATCCCGTGACTAGCGGGGTAGGGACCCAGTACTTC.

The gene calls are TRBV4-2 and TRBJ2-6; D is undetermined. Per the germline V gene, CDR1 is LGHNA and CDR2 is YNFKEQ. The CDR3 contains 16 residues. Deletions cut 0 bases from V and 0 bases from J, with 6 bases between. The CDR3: CASSQDGNSGANVLTF. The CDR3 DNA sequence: TGTGCCAGCAGCCAAGATGGCAACTCTGGGGCCAACGTCCTGACTTTC.

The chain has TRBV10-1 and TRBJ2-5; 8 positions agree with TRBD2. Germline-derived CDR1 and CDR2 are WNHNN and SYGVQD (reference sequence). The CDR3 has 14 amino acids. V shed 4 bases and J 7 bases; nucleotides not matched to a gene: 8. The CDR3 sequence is CASSAGGEIGTQYF. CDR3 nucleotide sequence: TGCGCCAGCAGTGCGGGAGGGGAGATCGGGACCCAGTACTTC.

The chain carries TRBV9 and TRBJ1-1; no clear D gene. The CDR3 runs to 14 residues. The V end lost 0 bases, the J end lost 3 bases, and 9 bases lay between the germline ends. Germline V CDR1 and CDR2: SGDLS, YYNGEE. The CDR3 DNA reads TGTGCCAGCAGCGTAGTGGCGGGGTACACTGAAGCTTTCTTT. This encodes CASSVVAGYTEAFF.

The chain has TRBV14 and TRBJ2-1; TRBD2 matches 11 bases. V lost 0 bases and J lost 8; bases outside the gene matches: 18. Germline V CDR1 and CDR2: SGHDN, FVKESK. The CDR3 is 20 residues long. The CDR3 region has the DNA TGTGCCAGCAGCCAAGAAACGGACAGGAAAACTAGCGGGAGTCACCATGAGCAGTTCTTC. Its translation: CASSQETDRKTSGSHHEQFF.

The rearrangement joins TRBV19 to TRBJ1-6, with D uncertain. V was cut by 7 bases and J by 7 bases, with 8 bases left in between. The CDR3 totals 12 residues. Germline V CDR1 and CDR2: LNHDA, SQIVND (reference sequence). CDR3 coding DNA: TGTGCCAGTAAACAGTCGAATTCACCCCTCCACTTT. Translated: CASKQSNSPLHF.

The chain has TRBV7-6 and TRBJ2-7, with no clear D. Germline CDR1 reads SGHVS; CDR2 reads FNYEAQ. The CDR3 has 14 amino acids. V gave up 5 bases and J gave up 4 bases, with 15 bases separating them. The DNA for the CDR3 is TGTGCCAGCAGCCAAAGCCCGACTGGATACGAGCAGTACTTC. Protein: CASSQSPTGYEQYF.

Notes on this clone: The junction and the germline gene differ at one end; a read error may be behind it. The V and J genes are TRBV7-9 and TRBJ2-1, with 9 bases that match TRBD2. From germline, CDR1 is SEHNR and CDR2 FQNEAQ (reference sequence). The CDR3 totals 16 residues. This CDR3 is CASSLGTRGGYDEQFF. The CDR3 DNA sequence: TGTGCCAGCAGCTTAGGGACGCGGGGGGGCTACGATGAGCAGTTCTTC.

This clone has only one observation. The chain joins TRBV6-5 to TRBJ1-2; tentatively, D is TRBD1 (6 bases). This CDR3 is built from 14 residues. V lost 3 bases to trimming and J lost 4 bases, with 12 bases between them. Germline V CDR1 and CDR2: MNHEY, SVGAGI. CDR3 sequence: CASSYRGNPYGYTF. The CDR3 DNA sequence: TGTGCCAGCAGTTATAGGGGGAACCCCTATGGCTACACCTTC.

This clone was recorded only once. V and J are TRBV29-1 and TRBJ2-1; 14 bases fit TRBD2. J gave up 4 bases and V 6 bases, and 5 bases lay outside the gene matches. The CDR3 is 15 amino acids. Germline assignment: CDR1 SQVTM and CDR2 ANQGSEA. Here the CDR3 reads CSVGLAGGGYNEQFF. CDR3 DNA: TGCAGCGTCGGACTAGCGGGAGGTGGGTACAATGAGCAGTTCTTC.

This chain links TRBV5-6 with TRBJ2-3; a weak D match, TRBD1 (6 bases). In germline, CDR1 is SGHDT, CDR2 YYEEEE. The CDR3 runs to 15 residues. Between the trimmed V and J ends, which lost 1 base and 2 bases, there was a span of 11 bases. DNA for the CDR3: TGTGCCAGCAGCTTGACAGGGTACCCCACAGATACGCAGTATTTT. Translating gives CASSLTGYPTDTQYF.

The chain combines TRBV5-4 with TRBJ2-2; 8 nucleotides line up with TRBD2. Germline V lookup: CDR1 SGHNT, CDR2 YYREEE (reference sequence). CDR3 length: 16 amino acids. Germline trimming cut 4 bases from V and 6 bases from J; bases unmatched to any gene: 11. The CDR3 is CASSDRGGGSSGELFF. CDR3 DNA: TGTGCCAGCAGCGATCGGGGGGGAGGTTCGTCCGGGGAGCTGTTTTTT.

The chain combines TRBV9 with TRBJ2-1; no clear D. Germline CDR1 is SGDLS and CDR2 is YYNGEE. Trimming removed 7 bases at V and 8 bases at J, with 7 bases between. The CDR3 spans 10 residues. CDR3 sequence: CASGQYEQFF. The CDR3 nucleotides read TGTGCCAGCGGGCAGTATGAGCAGTTCTTC.

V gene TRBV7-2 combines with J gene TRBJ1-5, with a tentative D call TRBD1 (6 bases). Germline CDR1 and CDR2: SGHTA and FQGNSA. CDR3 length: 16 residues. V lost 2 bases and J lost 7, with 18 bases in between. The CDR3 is CASSLTAGAVRQPQHF. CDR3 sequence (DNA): TGTGCCAGCAGCTTAACAGCGGGGGCTGTGAGACAGCCCCAGCATTTT. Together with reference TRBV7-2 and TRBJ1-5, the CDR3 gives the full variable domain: GAGVSQSPSNKVTEKGKDVELRCDPISGHTALYWYRQSLGQGLEFLIYFQGNSAPDKSGLPSDRFSAERTGGSVSTLTIQRTQQEDSAVYLCASSLTAGAVRQPQHFGDGTRLSIL.

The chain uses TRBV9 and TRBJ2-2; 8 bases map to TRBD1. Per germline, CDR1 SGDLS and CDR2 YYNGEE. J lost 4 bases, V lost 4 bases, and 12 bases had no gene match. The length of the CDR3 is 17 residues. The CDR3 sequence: CASSHRTGLFLTGELFF. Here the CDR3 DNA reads TGTGCCAGCAGCCACAGGACAGGGCTGTTTCTCACCGGGGAGCTGTTTTTT. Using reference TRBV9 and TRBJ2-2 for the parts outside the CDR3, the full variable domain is DSGVTQTPKHLITATGQRVTLRCSPRSGDLSVYWYQQSLDQGLQFLIQYYNGEERAKGNILERFSAQQFPDLHSELNLSSLELGDSALYFCASSHRTGLFLTGELFFGEGSRLTVL.

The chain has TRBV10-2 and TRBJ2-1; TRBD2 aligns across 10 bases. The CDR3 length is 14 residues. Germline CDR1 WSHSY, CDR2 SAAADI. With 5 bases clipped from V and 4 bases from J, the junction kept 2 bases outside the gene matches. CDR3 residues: CASSTSGVYNEQFF. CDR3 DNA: TGCGCCAGCAGTACTAGCGGGGTTTACAATGAGCAGTTCTTC.

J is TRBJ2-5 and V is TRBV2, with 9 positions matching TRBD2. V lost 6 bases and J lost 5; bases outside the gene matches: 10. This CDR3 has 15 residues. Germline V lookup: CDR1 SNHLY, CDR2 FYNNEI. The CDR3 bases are TGTGCCAGCAGACCAGCGGGAGGTTTGAGGGAGACCCAGTACTTC. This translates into CASRPAGGLRETQYF.

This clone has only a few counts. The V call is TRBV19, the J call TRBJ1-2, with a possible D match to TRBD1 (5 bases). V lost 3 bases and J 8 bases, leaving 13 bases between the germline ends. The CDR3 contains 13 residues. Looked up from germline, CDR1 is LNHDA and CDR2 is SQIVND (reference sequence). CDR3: CASSITTDRGYTF. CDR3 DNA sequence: TGTGCCAGTAGTATTACGACAGATCGGGGCTACACCTTC.

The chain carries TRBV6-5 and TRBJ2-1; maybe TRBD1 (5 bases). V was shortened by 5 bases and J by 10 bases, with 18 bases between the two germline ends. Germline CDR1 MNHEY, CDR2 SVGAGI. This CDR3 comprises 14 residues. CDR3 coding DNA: TGTGCCAGCAGTCTAGACAGTGAGGCTGGGGAGCAGTTCTTC. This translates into CASSLDSEAGEQFF.

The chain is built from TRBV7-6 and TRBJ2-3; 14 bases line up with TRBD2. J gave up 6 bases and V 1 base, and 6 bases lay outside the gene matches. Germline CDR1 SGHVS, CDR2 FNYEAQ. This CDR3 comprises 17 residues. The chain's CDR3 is CASSLGGLAGGVDTQYF. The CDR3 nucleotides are TGTGCCAGCAGCTTAGGCGGACTAGCGGGGGGTGTGGATACGCAGTATTTT.

This CDR3 reads CASSPILRTAPYEQYF. The CDR3 DNA reads as TGTGCCAGCTCACCAATATTGCGGACAGCTCCCTACGAGCAGTACTTC. This chain connects TRBV18 to TRBJ2-7, with TRBD1 as a possible D gene (6 bases). The germline V gene has CDR1 KGHSH and CDR2 LQKENI. Deletions cut 2 bases from V and 2 bases from J, with 16 bases between. CDR3 size: 16 residues.

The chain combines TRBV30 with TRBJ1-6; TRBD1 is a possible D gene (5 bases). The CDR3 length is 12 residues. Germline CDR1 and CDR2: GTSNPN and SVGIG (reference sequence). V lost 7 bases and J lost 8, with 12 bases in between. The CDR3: CAFGRGDSPLHF. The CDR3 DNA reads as TGTGCCTTCGGGAGGGGAGATTCACCCCTCCACTTT. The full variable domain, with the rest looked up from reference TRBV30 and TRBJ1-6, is SQTIHQWPATLVQPVGSPLSLECTVEGTSNPNLYWYRQAAGRGLQLLFYSVGIGQISSEVPQNLSASRPQDRQFILSSKKLLLSDSGFYLCAFGRGDSPLHFGNGTRLTVT.

The CDR3 DNA reads as TGTGCCAGCAGCCGAAATAGCGGGAGGGCCTCAGAGACCCAGTACTTC. Residues: CASSRNSGRASETQYF. V is TRBV7-6 and J is TRBJ2-5; 11 nucleotides align to TRBD2. The CDR3 consists of 16 residues. CDR1 and CDR2 from the germline V gene are SGHVS and FNYEAQ. V lost 5 bases and J lost 4; bases outside the gene matches: 9.